This entry lists 30 T cell receptor beta chains sequenced from one sample in a study of blood T cell repertoires in COVID-19. Sequencing was performed with immunoSEQ multiplex PCR; in TCRdb, only in-frame clones are kept and a portion is missing. The sample consists of around 260,000 clones, 70% to 90% of them appearing once. The sample consisted of PBMCs or T cells enriched from blood (not recorded which). The origin of the receptors is a woman aged 30 to 39 who had recovered from COVID-19.

This clone has only one observation. The chain has TRBV11-2 and TRBJ2-3, with unresolved D. This CDR3 has 14 residues. V lost 1 base, J lost 0 bases, and 5 bases lay in between. The germline V gene has CDR1 SGHAT and CDR2 FQNNGV. CDR3 protein: CASSLGLSTDTQYF. CDR3 in DNA: TGTGCCAGCAGCTTAGGACTGAGCACAGATACGCAGTATTTT.

The genes are TRBV24-1 and TRBJ2-1; D is ambiguous. Trimming shortened V by 1 base and J by 4 bases, and 4 bases separated the two germline ends. CDR3 length: 13 residues. Germline CDR1 is KGHDR and CDR2 is SFDVKD. This CDR3 is CATSDLAYNEQFF. In nucleotides, the CDR3 is TGTGCCACCAGTGATTTAGCTTACAATGAGCAGTTCTTC.

The chain couples TRBV19 to TRBJ1-1; D gene unclear. The CDR3 is 12 amino acids. Germline V CDR1 and CDR2: LNHDA, SQIVND (reference sequence). V was trimmed by 5 bases and J by 6 bases, leaving 10 bases between them. The CDR3 DNA follows: TGTGCCAGTAGTCTAACTGCCGCTGAAGCTTTCTTT. Translated: CASSLTAAEAFF.

The chain recombines TRBV9 with TRBJ1-2; D ambiguous. CDR3 length: 13 residues. Germline V CDR1 and CDR2: SGDLS, YYNGEE. The V and J ends lost 2 bases and 1 base respectively, with 6 bases between them. As DNA, the CDR3 is TGTGCCAGCAGCGTGACTGATAACTATGGCTACACCTTC. Translated: CASSVTDNYGYTF. The entire variable domain, with the rest obtained from reference TRBV9 and TRBJ1-2, is as follows: DSGVTQTPKHLITATGQRVTLRCSPRSGDLSVYWYQQSLDQGLQFLIQYYNGEERAKGNILERFSAQQFPDLHSELNLSSLELGDSALYFCASSVTDNYGYTFGSGTRLTVV.

This clone has just a few counts. This chain joins TRBV5-1 and TRBJ1-1, with 7 bases that match TRBD1. CDR1 and CDR2 from the germline V gene are SGHRS and YFSETQ. The CDR3 has 17 residues. After removal of 0 bases from V and 5 bases from J, the junction contained 13 bases not matched to a gene. The CDR3 here is CASSLGRGPERQTEAFF. CDR3 DNA sequence: TGCGCCAGCAGCTTGGGAAGGGGGCCCGAAAGACAGACTGAAGCTTTCTTT.

The rearrangement joins TRBV6-2 or TRBV6-3 to TRBJ1-5; 10 positions match TRBD1. The V segment lost 5 bases and the J segment 0 bases; nucleotides outside the gene matches: 1. The CDR3 is 15 residues long. CDR1 is MNHEY, CDR2 SVGEGT, per germline. The DNA of the CDR3 is TGTGCCAGCAGTCGGACAGGGGGTAGCAATCAGCCCCAGCATTTT. Translating it yields CASSRTGGSNQPQHF.

The chain joins TRBV4-1 to TRBJ1-2; TRBD1 might be the D (5 bases). The CDR3 is made up of 17 amino acids. V lost 0 bases and J lost 1, with 15 bases in between. Germline V gene sequence: CDR1 MGHRA, CDR2 YSYEKL. Here the CDR3 reads CASSQDPSLDSNYGYTF. In nucleotides, the CDR3 is TGCGCCAGCAGCCAAGATCCATCCCTCGACAGTAACTATGGCTACACCTTC.

The CDR3 DNA sequence: TGTGCCACCAGCAGTGAGACAGGGGAAAAACTGTTTTTT. Encoded protein: CATSSETGEKLFF. V usage is TRBV15 and J usage is TRBJ1-4; 7 positions agree with TRBD1. Germline V gene sequence: CDR1 LNHNV, CDR2 YYDKDF (reference sequence). The CDR3 is made up of 13 amino acids. The V and J ends lost 3 bases and 8 bases, in that order; junction bases with no gene match: 3.

In its sample, this clone was seen many times. V gene TRBV23-1 combines with J gene TRBJ1-2; 7 bases are a match to TRBD1. TRBV23-1 is filed as an ORF, its function uncertain. CDR3 length: 13 amino acids. V shed 2 bases and J 8 bases; nucleotides not matched to a gene: 5. The chain's CDR3 is CASSQSTGDGYTF. The CDR3 DNA reads as TGCGCCAGCAGTCAAAGCACAGGGGACGGCTACACCTTC.

V usage is TRBV19 and J usage is TRBJ1-4; TRBD1 is a possible D gene (5 bases). V lost 4 bases and J 8 bases, leaving 14 bases between the germline ends. This CDR3 comprises 14 residues. Germline CDR1 LNHDA, CDR2 SQIVND (reference sequence). As DNA, the CDR3 is TGTGCCAGTAGTACCTCGGGACTAGGGGAAAAACTGTTTTTT. Residues: CASSTSGLGEKLFF.

The chain links TRBV4-1 to TRBJ1-1; 10 nucleotides align to TRBD1. V lost 3 bases to trimming and J lost 5 bases; unmatched junction nucleotides: 3. The CDR3 consists of 14 residues. CDR1 is MGHRA and CDR2 is YSYEKL in the germline V gene. CDR3: CASSQRTGGTEAFF. The DNA of the CDR3 is TGCGCCAGCAGCCAGAGGACAGGGGGAACTGAAGCTTTCTTT.

With respect to this clone: Being one base from a much bigger clone, this may be a read error. The rearrangement uses TRBV12-3 or TRBV12-4 and TRBJ2-3; TRBD2 is a possible D gene (5 bases). This CDR3 comprises 13 residues. V lost 5 bases, J lost 0 bases, and 6 bases lay in between. CDR3 bases: TGTGCCAGCAGTCGGACTAGCACAGATACGCAGTATTTT. It yields the protein CASSRTSTDTQYF.

The chain has TRBV27 and TRBJ2-7; TRBD1 agrees at 8 bases. Germline V lookup: CDR1 MNHEY, CDR2 SMNVEV (reference sequence). The junction had 9 bases not matched to a gene; V was cut back by 5 bases and J by 6 bases. The CDR3 totals 14 residues. Written as DNA, the CDR3 is TGTGCCAGCAGTGTGGAGGGCAGGGGGCGCGAGCAGTACTTC. Its translation: CASSVEGRGREQYF.

The V call is TRBV4-1, the J call TRBJ1-5, with no clear D. There are 16 residues in the CDR3. Looked up from germline, CDR1 is MGHRA and CDR2 is YSYEKL. The V end lost 3 bases, the J end lost 5 bases, and 17 bases lay between the germline ends. Written as DNA, the CDR3 is TGCGCCAGCAGCCACCAACCCCGGGGAGTGCATCAGCCCCAGCATTTT. It yields the protein CASSHQPRGVHQPQHF.

The chain uses TRBV6-5 and TRBJ1-2; 10 nucleotides match TRBD1. CDR1 and CDR2 from the germline V gene are MNHEY and SVGAGI. V was pared by 8 bases and J by 4 bases, with 7 bases of the junction left unmatched. This CDR3 has 14 amino acids. CDR3 DNA: TGTGCCAGCCGAGGACAGGGGGAGTTCTATGGCTACACCTTC. Its translation: CASRGQGEFYGYTF.

The rearrangement joins TRBV27 to TRBJ2-5; 13 positions agree with TRBD2. Germline V gene data show CDR1 as MNHEY and CDR2 as SMNVEV (reference sequence). J gave up 7 bases and V 3 bases, and 5 bases lay outside the gene matches. The CDR3 length is 15 residues. CDR3 loop: CASSFGTSGAGTQYF. CDR3 nucleotide sequence: TGTGCCAGCAGTTTCGGGACTAGCGGGGCTGGGACCCAGTACTTC.

The rearrangement links TRBV27 to TRBJ1-5; 8 bases are shared with TRBD1. The CDR3 contains 14 residues. The V segment lost 3 bases and the J segment 2 bases; nucleotides outside the gene matches: 0. Germline V lookup: CDR1 MNHEY, CDR2 SMNVEV (reference sequence). CDR3 DNA sequence: TGTGCCAGCAGTTTGACAGGGGGCAATCAGCCCCAGCATTTT. Its translation: CASSLTGGNQPQHF.

The chain links TRBV6-5 to TRBJ1-2; 7 nucleotides match TRBD1. The CDR3 runs to 14 residues. Trimming removed 6 bases from V and 5 bases from J; junction bases left unmatched: 9. Germline lookup yields CDR1 MNHEY and CDR2 SVGAGI. CDR3 region: CASRGGTELYGYTF. In nucleotides, the CDR3 is TGTGCCAGCAGAGGTGGGACAGAGCTTTATGGCTACACCTTC.

Only a few counts were recorded for this clone. The rearrangement uses TRBV2 and TRBJ1-1; D is ambiguous. Germline CDR1 reads SNHLY; CDR2 reads FYNNEI. V was trimmed by 8 bases and J by 9 bases, leaving 22 bases between them. The CDR3 has 14 residues. The CDR3 is CASVREGTEKQAFF. The CDR3 nucleotides read TGTGCCAGCGTGCGGGAGGGAACGGAGAAGCAAGCTTTCTTT.

This clone was seen a single time. In DNA, the CDR3 is TGTGCCACCAGCTCCCGCGGGAGGGAAGAGCAGTACTTC. It codes for CATSSRGREEQYF. V gene TRBV15 combines with J gene TRBJ2-5; TRBD2 aligns across 9 bases. V shed 5 bases, J shed 11 bases, and the junction held 9 bases outside the gene matches. The CDR3 sequence is 13 residues long. Germline assignment: CDR1 LNHNV and CDR2 YYDKDF (reference sequence).

This clone occurred a few times. This sequence joins TRBV19 and TRBJ1-1, with 8 bases matching TRBD1. The CDR3 covers 12 residues. The germline V gene encodes CDR1 LNHDA and CDR2 SQIVND (reference sequence). The trim removed 10 bases at V and 6 bases at J, leaving 7 bases unmatched. CDR3 protein: CATGQGESEAFF. CDR3 coding DNA: TGTGCCACCGGACAGGGTGAGTCTGAAGCTTTCTTT.

The rearrangement uses TRBV6-1 and TRBJ2-1; D perhaps matches TRBD1 (6 bases). Deletions cut 3 bases from V and 8 bases from J, with 17 bases between. The CDR3 is made up of 15 amino acids. CDR1 is MNHNS, CDR2 SASEGT, per germline. The CDR3 DNA is TGTGCCAGCAGTGAGAACATAGGGGGATTCTATGAGCAGTTCTTC. It specifies CASSENIGGFYEQFF.

The rearrangement uses TRBV24-1 and TRBJ2-2; 7 nucleotides agree with TRBD2. Trimming took 0 bases from V and 6 from J; bases not matched to a gene: 6. Germline lookup yields CDR1 KGHDR and CDR2 SFDVKD. The CDR3 spans 16 residues. DNA for the CDR3: TGTGCCACCAGTGATTTGGGGAGGGGAGGAGCCGGGGAGCTGTTTTTT. Residues: CATSDLGRGGAGELFF.

The chain employs TRBV5-6 and TRBJ2-1; D perhaps matches TRBD1 (6 bases). The CDR3 covers 13 residues. With 8 bases removed from V and 9 bases from J, the gap between germline ends came to 18 bases. Per germline, CDR1 SGHDT and CDR2 YYEEEE. The CDR3 sequence is CASLLTGPGEQFF. As DNA, the CDR3 is TGTGCCAGTCTACTTACAGGGCCAGGTGAGCAGTTCTTC.

V gene TRBV18 combines with J gene TRBJ2-3; no definite D call. Trimming removed 3 bases at V and 4 bases at J, with 14 bases between. This CDR3 has 15 residues. The germline CDR1 and CDR2 sequences are KGHSH and LQKENI. CDR3 nucleotide sequence: TGTGCCAGCTCACCGGGCAGGCTCCAGGCAGATACGCAGTATTTT. This encodes CASSPGRLQADTQYF.

The V and J genes are TRBV28 and TRBJ1-5; a possible D gene is TRBD1 (6 bases). The germline gives CDR1 MDHEN, CDR2 SYDVKM. Deletions cut 4 bases from V and 6 bases from J, with 19 bases between. CDR3 length equals 16 residues. DNA for the CDR3: TGTGCCAGCAGTTCCCCAGCAGGGGCGATAAGTCAGCCCCAGCATTTT. The encoded protein is CASSSPAGAISQPQHF.

The genes are TRBV27 and TRBJ2-2; D gene unclear. CDR1 is MNHEY, CDR2 SMNVEV, per germline (reference sequence). The CDR3 has 15 amino acids. Trimming removed 6 bases at V and 6 bases at J, with 17 bases between. The CDR3 is CASRVAIGWSGELFF. The CDR3 DNA reads as TGTGCCAGCAGAGTCGCCATCGGGTGGTCCGGGGAGCTGTTTTTT.

The chain is built from TRBV5-6 and TRBJ1-2, with a weak D call TRBD1 (6 bases). The germline CDR1 and CDR2 sequences are SGHDT and YYEEEE. The CDR3 consists of 13 residues. V lost 6 bases and J 4 bases, leaving 13 bases between the germline ends. This CDR3 is CASMIGQSYGYTF. In nucleotides, the CDR3 is TGTGCCAGCATGATTGGACAGAGCTATGGCTACACCTTC.

The V gene is TRBV18, the J gene TRBJ1-1; 8 bases fit TRBD1. This CDR3 contains 14 residues. Germline V gene data show CDR1 as KGHSH and CDR2 as LQKENI. V lost 8 bases to trimming and J lost 1 base; unmatched junction nucleotides: 6. The CDR3 reads CASTSDRANTEAFF. The CDR3 DNA follows: TGTGCCAGCACCTCGGACAGGGCGAACACTGAAGCTTTCTTT.

This sequence joins TRBV9 and TRBJ1-1; tentatively, D is TRBD1 (5 bases). This CDR3 is built from 14 residues. V lost 6 bases and J 1 base, leaving 13 bases between the germline ends. Germline loops: CDR1 SGDLS, CDR2 YYNGEE. In nucleotides, the CDR3 is TGTGCCAGCACGTTTGGACACACGAACACTGAAGCTTTCTTT. Its translation is CASTFGHTNTEAFF.